This T cell receptor beta chain was recovered during a study of blood T cell repertoires in COVID-19. Study context: Samples representing acute and convalescent COVID-19 were sourced from the United States, Italy and Spain. PBMCs, B-cell-depleted T cells, or T cells were the source of the cDNA or gDNA that made up the material.

Under the authors' procedure: Nucleated cell counts were estimated from reference gene primer amplification. Sequencing used immunoSEQ multiplex PCR; TCRdb keeps in-frame clones, though not all of them. The D gene and trimming were derived from the DNA, and the V and J assignments and clone size from that table. The profile covers 30,000 to 45,000 clones, with roughly 87% appearing a single time and 7% to 7.5% taken by the ten largest. This clone was seen just once. This TCR was sampled from a human donor in a cohort sampled during active COVID-19. The specimen sequenced was peripheral blood.

DNA for the CDR3: TGTGCCAGCAAGAGGGACAAATCGAACACCGGGGAGCTGTTTTTT. Its protein product is CASKRDKSNTGELFF. The chain recombines TRBV2 with TRBJ2-2; D is perhaps TRBD1 (6 bases). Per germline, CDR1 SNHLY and CDR2 FYNNEI. There are 15 residues in the CDR3. V gave up 7 bases and J gave up 0 bases, with 12 bases separating them. The variable domain in full, completed from reference TRBV2 and TRBJ2-2, reads EPEVTQTPSHQVTQMGQEVILRCVPISNHLYFYWYRQILGQKVEFLVSFYNNEISEKSEIFDDQFSVERPDGSNFTLKIRSTKLEDSAMYFCASKRDKSNTGELFFGEGSRLTVL.